What follows is one TCR beta chain and its context. Trimming pared 4 bases from V and 4 bases from J, leaving 11 bases between. There are 14 residues in the CDR3. Germline V CDR1 and CDR2: SGHDN, FVKESK. Per the original data handling: Cell counts per sample came from amplifying reference gene primers. TCRdb's copy holds only in-frame clones and misses some; the assay was immunoSEQ multiplex PCR. V and J calls and clone size come straight from that table; D and trimming were deduced from the DNA. In the table there are roughly 13,000 clones, around 88% of which are singletons. This entry is derived from a study of blood T cell repertoires in COVID-19. Overall study: Acute and convalescent COVID-19 samples came from the United States, Italy and Spain. From T cells, B-cell-depleted T cells, or PBMCs came the material, which was cDNA or gDNA.

Source material: peripheral blood. This clonotype was obtained from a human donor with active COVID-19. The donor label of this sample is uncertain. V and J are TRBV14 and TRBJ2-1, with D uncertain. CDR3 DNA: TGTGCCAGCAGCCCGGTGTCCGAGTACAATGAGCAGTTCTTC. It yields the protein CASSPVSEYNEQFF.